This TCR beta chain was documented in a study of resident and recirculating memory T cells in vitiligo. Patients who had received treatment within the previous three months were excluded. The count of this clone is one. Clones were sequenced by immunoSEQ multiplex PCR, and TCRdb holds only the in-frame ones, with some missing. The repertoire holds 70,000 to 75,000 clones, more than 85% seen once, with 4.9% in the top ten. The germline gives CDR1 MNHEY, CDR2 SMNVEV (reference sequence). This CDR3 is 13 amino acids long. Trimming cost V 5 bases and J 0 bases, with 5 bases left between them. The chain links TRBV27 to TRBJ1-5; D remains ambiguous. This sequence was found in a male donor with vitiligo. Sample: blood. CDR3 region: CASSINSNQPQHF. CDR3 bases: TGTGCCAGCAGTATCAATAGCAATCAGCCCCAGCATTTT.